This entry concerns a single TCR beta chain. The target antigen is unknown. This entry is derived from a study of shared clonotypes between healthy human individuals. General study points: Rarefaction gave evidence that sorted-subset sequencing remained incomplete despite large depth.

Nashville, Tennessee was home to all donors, who were Caucasian adults. Sequenced by immunoSEQ multiplex PCR; TCRdb stores in-frame clones only, minus some. Of hundreds of thousands of clones in the sample, approximately 79% were seen once. There are 13 residues in the CDR3. Germline V gives CDR1 GTSNPN, CDR2 SVGIG (reference sequence). V dropped 3 bases and J dropped 5; count of bases not matched to a gene: 5. The clonotype was recovered from a woman aged 25 to 39 in good health. The chain is built from TRBV30 and TRBJ2-7; 9 bases fit TRBD2. Sequenced input: memory CD4+ T cells sorted from blood. Subset reported: CD45RA-negative fraction. DNA for the CDR3: TGTGCCTGGAGGGGGGGACTAGCCAACGAGCAGTACTTC. As protein: CAWRGGLANEQYF. Full variable domain (missing parts from reference TRBV30 and TRBJ2-7): SQTIHQWPATLVQPVGSPLSLECTVEGTSNPNLYWYRQAAGRGLQLLFYSVGIGQISSEVPQNLSASRPQDRQFILSSKKLLLSDSGFYLCAWRGGLANEQYFGPGTRLTVT.